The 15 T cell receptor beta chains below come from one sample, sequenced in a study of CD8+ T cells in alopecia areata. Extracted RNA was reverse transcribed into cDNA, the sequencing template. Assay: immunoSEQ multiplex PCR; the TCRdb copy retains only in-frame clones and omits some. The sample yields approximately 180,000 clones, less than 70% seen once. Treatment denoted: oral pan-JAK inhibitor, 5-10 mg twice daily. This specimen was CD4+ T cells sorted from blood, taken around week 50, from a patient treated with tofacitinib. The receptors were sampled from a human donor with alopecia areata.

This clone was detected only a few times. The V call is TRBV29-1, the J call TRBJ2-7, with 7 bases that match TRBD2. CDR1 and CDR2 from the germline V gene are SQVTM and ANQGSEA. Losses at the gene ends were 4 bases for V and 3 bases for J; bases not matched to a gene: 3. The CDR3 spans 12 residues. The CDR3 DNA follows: TGCAGCGTTGTGCGGGGGAGCTACGAGCAGTACTTC. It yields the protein CSVVRGSYEQYF.

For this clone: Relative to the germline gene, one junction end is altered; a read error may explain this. The CDR3 nucleotides are TGCGCCAGCAGCCTAGCTTGGGGCCAGAACACTGAAGCTTTCTTT. This sequence encodes CASSLAWGQNTEAFF. V is TRBV7-2 and J is TRBJ1-1, with TRBD1 as a possible D gene (5 bases). CDR3 length: 15 amino acids. Germline V gene sequence: CDR1 SGHTA, CDR2 FQGNSA.

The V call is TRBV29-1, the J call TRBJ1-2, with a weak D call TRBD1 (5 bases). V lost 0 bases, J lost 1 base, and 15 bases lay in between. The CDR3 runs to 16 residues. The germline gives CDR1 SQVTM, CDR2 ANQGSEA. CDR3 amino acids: CSVEDTGVKSNYGYTF. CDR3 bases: TGCAGCGTTGAAGATACAGGAGTAAAGAGTAACTATGGCTACACCTTC.

The CDR3 is CAWKHTEAFF. CDR3 nucleotide sequence: TGTGCCTGGAAGCACACTGAAGCTTTCTTT. The chain couples TRBV30 to TRBJ1-1; the D is unclear. The V gene lost 4 bases and the J gene lost 3 bases, with 3 bases spanning the gap. Germline V gene data show CDR1 as GTSNPN and CDR2 as SVGIG (reference sequence). This CDR3 spans 10 amino acids. Together with reference TRBV30 and TRBJ1-1, the CDR3 gives the full variable domain: SQTIHQWPATLVQPVGSPLSLECTVEGTSNPNLYWYRQAAGRGLQLLFYSVGIGQISSEVPQNLSASRPQDRQFILSSKKLLLSDSGFYLCAWKHTEAFFGQGTRLTVV.

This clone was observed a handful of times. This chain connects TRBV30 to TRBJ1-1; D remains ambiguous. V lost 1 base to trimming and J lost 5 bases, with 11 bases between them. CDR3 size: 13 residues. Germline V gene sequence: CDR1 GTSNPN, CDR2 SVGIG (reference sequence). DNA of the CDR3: TGTGCCTGGAGTGGAAACCAGAGGACTGAAGCTTTCTTT. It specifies CAWSGNQRTEAFF. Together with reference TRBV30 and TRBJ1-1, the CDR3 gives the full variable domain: SQTIHQWPATLVQPVGSPLSLECTVEGTSNPNLYWYRQAAGRGLQLLFYSVGIGQISSEVPQNLSASRPQDRQFILSSKKLLLSDSGFYLCAWSGNQRTEAFFGQGTRLTVV.

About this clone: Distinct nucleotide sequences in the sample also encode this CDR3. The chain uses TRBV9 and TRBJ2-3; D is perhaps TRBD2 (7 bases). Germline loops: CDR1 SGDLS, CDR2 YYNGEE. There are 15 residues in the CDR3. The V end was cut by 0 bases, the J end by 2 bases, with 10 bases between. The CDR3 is CASSVAGGFTDTQYF. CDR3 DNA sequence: TGTGCCAGCAGCGTAGCGGGGGGCTTCACAGATACGCAGTATTTT. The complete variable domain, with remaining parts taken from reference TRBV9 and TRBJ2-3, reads DSGVTQTPKHLITATGQRVTLRCSPRSGDLSVYWYQQSLDQGLQFLIQYYNGEERAKGNILERFSAQQFPDLHSELNLSSLELGDSALYFCASSVAGGFTDTQYFGPGTRLTVL.

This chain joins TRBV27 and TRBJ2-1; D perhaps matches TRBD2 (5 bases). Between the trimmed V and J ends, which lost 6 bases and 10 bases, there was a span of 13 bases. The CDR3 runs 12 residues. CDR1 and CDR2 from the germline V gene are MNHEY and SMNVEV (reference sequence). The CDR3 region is CASSSGWAEQFF. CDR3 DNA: TGTGCCAGCAGCTCGGGGTGGGCAGAGCAGTTCTTC.

As DNA, the CDR3 is TGTGCCTGGAGTATACCCGTGCAGGGCCGACTGAACACTGAAGCTTTCTTT. It is translated as CAWSIPVQGRLNTEAFF. The chain carries TRBV30 and TRBJ1-1; D is possibly TRBD1 (5 bases). Germline loops: CDR1 GTSNPN, CDR2 SVGIG (reference sequence). This CDR3 contains 17 residues. Trimming left V 2 bases short and J 0 bases short, with 19 bases between.

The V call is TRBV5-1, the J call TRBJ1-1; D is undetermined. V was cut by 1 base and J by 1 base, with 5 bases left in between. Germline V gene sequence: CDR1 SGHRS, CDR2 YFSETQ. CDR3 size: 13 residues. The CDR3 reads CASSLQQNTEAFF. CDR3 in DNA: TGCGCCAGCAGCTTGCAACAGAACACTGAAGCTTTCTTT.

CDR3: CSVARGPNTGELFF. For the CDR3, the DNA is TGCAGCGTTGCTAGAGGACCCAACACCGGGGAGCTGTTTTTT. The chain joins TRBV29-1 to TRBJ2-2; D gene ambiguous. Germline values: CDR1 SQVTM, CDR2 ANQGSEA. V lost 4 bases and J lost 2, with 11 bases in between. CDR3 length equals 14 residues.

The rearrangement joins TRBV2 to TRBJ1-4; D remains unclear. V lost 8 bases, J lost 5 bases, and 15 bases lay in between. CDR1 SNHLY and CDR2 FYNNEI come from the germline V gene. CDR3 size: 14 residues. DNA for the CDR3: TGTGCCAGCTCCCGAACCGGTCAAAATGAAAAACTGTTTTTT. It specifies CASSRTGQNEKLFF.

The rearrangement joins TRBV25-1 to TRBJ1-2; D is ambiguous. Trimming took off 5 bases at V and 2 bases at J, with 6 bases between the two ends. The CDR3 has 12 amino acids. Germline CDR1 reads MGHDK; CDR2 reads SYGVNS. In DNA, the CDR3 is TGTGCCAGCAGTCTAGGGAACTATGGCTACACCTTC. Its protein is CASSLGNYGYTF.

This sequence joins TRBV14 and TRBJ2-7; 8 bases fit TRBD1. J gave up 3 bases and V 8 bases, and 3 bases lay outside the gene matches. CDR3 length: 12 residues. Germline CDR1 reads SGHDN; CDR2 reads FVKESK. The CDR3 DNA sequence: TGTGCCAGCGGGACAGGTTTCTACGAGCAGTACTTC. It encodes CASGTGFYEQYF.

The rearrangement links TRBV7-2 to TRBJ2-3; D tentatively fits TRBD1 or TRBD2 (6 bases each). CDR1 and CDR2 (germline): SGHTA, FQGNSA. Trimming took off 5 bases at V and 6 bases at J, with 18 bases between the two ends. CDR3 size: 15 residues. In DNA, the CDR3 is TGTGCCAGCAGCCCAGACGGACGGGGGCCTGATACGCAGTATTTT. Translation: CASSPDGRGPDTQYF.

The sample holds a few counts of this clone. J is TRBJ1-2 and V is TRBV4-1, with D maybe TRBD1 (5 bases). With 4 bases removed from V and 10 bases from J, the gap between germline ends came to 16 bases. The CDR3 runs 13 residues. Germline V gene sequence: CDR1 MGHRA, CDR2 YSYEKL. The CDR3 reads CASSPGPLSDYTF. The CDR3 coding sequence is TGCGCCAGCAGCCCGGGACCTCTGAGTGACTACACCTTC.